The source of this TCR beta chain is a study of T-cell reconstitution after alpha-beta-depleted transplantation in children. This sample's TCRbeta library carried unique molecular identifier barcodes. TCRdb re-called the PCR reads with MiXCR, one entry per CDR3 protein. This sample has 600,000 to 700,000 distinct CDR3 sequences, with under 15% found just once. Of note for this clonotype: A single base separates this from a much larger clone, so it may be a read error.

Sequencing used PBMCs, obtained before TCRalphabeta/CD19-depleted stem cell transplant. The TCR sequence derives from a girl aged 2 to 10 with congenital amegakaryocytic thrombocytopenia, due to receive a stem cell transplant.

CDR3 sequence reads: CANSQVIGLPFF. The DNA of the CDR3 is TGCGCCAACAGCCAAGTGATAGGGCTACCTTTCTTT. This chain links TRBV4-1 with TRBJ1-1; no reliable D call. The CDR3 totals 12 residues. From germline, CDR1 is MGHRA and CDR2 YSYEKL.